This T cell receptor (beta chain) originates from a study of shared clonotypes between healthy human individuals. Sequenced by immunoSEQ multiplex PCR; TCRdb stores in-frame clones only, minus some. Of about 79,000 clones listed, over 55% were seen once; the top ten hold 51%. In CD8 memory, CD45RO+ cells were put together with CCR7-negative CD45RA+ TemRA cells. V was clipped by 10 bases and J by 7 bases; unmatched bases: 8. CDR3 size: 13 residues. CDR1 MNHEY and CDR2 SMNVEV come from the germline V gene (reference sequence). As for this clone: Its cognate antigen is unknown.

Regarding the study as a whole: The study drew on few donors, limiting represented genetic and exposure-history diversity. For sorted subsets, rarefaction showed incomplete sequencing despite large depth. Apart from blood, nothing was sampled; tissue repertoires likely differ.

The clonotype was recovered from a man aged 30-40 years in good health. The specimen sequenced was memory CD8+ T cells sorted from blood. As for subset: CD45RO+ cells pooled with CCR7-negative TemRA cells. V gene TRBV27 combines with J gene TRBJ2-2; 8 bases match TRBD1. The CDR3 loop is CATSRGLVGELFF. The CDR3 region has the DNA TGTGCCACCAGCAGGGGGCTGGTCGGGGAGCTGTTTTTT.